This T cell receptor (beta chain) was obtained from a study of shared clonotypes between healthy human individuals (TCRdb year 2020). Background on the whole study: The cohort comprised a couple of women and three men aged 18 to 49 years. Each donor's leukapheresis produced roughly between about 0.85 and 10 billion PBMCs. To increase sequencing depth and limit assay-specific biases, different laboratories used diverse techniques to prepare libraries and sequence TCR repertoires. The study deeply sequenced blood TCR repertoires of about 5 healthy adults to estimate repertoire size and the extent of clonotype sharing between individuals. For each donor, three plates each were used for CD4 naive and CD4 memory, two plates were used for CD8 naive, and one plate was used for CD8 memory.

V gives up 5 bases and J gives up 5 bases, and the segment between their germline ends measures 13 bases. CDR1 is given as SGHRS and CDR2 as YFSETQ, both from the germline V gene. The CDR3 spans 13 residues, from the cysteine through the phenylalanine. Only the CDR3 region is kept as DNA, spanning 39 bases read in frame from base 1. Using the deep immunoSEQ assay, multiplex PCR amplified TCR CDR3 regions from genomic DNA. For each cell subset, the extracted genomic DNA was distributed evenly across all wells of several immunoSEQ 96-well plates, and each plate served as one replicate. For sorted subsets, approximately 200 ng of genomic DNA, equivalent to around 31,000 T cell genomes, went into each replicate PCR. The purified libraries were quantified using a Qubit 3.0 fluorometer, sized with a Bioanalyzer 2100, and then quantified again using the KAPA Library Quantification kit. Each immunoSEQ 96-well plate was sequenced on its own single-read 150-cycle Illumina NextSeq 550 flow cell. Per the source publication's procedure: Because the immunoSEQ output held only junctional sequences and lacked quality scores, the filtering could not match the filtering applied to full-length reads. Sequences were annotated with PyIR, a Python wrapper for IgBLAST v1.9, and V/J genes and CDR3 were assigned using IMGT germline references. Reads were removed for weak V/J assignments (E-value above 1e-6), missing CDR3, stop codons, out-of-frame junctions, or ambiguous translated residues. V3J clonotypes were defined as sequences sharing the same inferred V gene, J gene, and CDR3 amino acid sequence. To compute the percentage overlap between repertoires, the number of shared unique clonotypes was divided by the size of the smaller repertoire. Three approaches were used to assess repertoire richness: RTK rarefaction, the Chao1 estimator, and Recon v2.1 estimates of unobserved clonotypes. OLGA was used to compute generation probabilities for all TCRbeta clonotypes that the gDNA method yielded from a handful of donors. The source is immuneACCESS, and TCRdb retained only in-frame sequences with V and J called. Part of the clones is not carried over; for the studies checked, unresolved V genes explain less than half of this, and the remainder is unexplained. Clone size and the V and J calls come from that table; the DNA yielded D and trimming. Across this sample there are roughly 2.4 million clones, with approximately 94% seen only once. The leading ten clones occupy 0.1% to 0.15% of the sample.

Points the paper makes about the study in general: Sampling was restricted to blood, and TCR repertoires in tissues likely differ from the TCR repertoires found in blood. Naive subsets generally had larger estimated clonotype richness than memory subsets did. Compared with non-shared clonotypes, the clonotypes found in all four sorted-subset donors had higher generation probabilities. The genetic and exposure-history diversity represented was limited by the small number of donors. Pairwise subsampling led to the expectation that sequencing depth would affect the degree of clonotype sharing among donors. Rarefaction of sorted-subset datasets indicated incomplete sequencing despite the large sequencing depth. Sharing across a handful of donors was observed for about 5% of naive CD4, 3.5% of naive CD8, around 2.5% of memory CD4, and approximately 0.41% of memory CD8 clonotypes.

This clone was recorded only once. It has no known antigen specificity. No much larger clone exists at a distance of one base, and base qualities are not known. Donors were healthy HIV-negative adults with no recently reported acute infections or vaccinations. All donors were Caucasian adults living in Nashville, Tennessee, USA. CD4+ T cells were enriched by magnetic negative selection; naive cells were then positively selected on CD45RA, and the negative fraction formed the memory subset. Blood was collected by leukapheresis, and PBMCs were isolated by Ficoll-Histopaque density gradient centrifugation and then cryopreserved in liquid nitrogen vapor phase. Analytical flow cytometry was used to check the purity and quantity of every magnetically sorted T cell population. From each sorted fraction, genomic DNA was isolated and quantified by UV absorbance on a Nanodrop 2000c.

Sequencing was done on a sample of naive CD4+ T cells sorted from blood. Reading the label with the study, this specimen's cell subset or site is: CD45RA+ positively selected. Recombination joined TRBV5-1 with TRBJ2-5; no D gene can be assigned with confidence. The origin of this receptor is a man aged 18 to 29 in good health. The CDR3 reads as follows: CASRRSLAETQYF. The nucleotides are TGCGCCAGCAGACGATCGCTCGCGGAGACCCAGTACTTC.